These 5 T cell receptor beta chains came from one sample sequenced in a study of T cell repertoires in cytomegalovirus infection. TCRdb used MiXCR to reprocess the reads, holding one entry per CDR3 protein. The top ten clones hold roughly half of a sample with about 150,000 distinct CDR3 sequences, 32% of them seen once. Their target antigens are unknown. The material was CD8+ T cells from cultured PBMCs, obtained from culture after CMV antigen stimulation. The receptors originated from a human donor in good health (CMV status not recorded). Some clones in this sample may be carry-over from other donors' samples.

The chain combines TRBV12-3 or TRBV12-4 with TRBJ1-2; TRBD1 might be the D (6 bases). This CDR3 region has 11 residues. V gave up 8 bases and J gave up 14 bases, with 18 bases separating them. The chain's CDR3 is CASVQGDIRTF. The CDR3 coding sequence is TGTGCCAGCGTACAGGGTGATATTAGAACCTTC.

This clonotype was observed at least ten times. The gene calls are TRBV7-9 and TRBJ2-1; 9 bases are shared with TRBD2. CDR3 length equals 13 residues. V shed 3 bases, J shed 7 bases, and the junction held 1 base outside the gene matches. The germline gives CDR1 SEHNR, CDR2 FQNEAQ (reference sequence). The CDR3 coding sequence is TGTGCCAGCAGCTTCCTAGCGGGGAATGAGCAGTTCTTC. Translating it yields CASSFLAGNEQFF.

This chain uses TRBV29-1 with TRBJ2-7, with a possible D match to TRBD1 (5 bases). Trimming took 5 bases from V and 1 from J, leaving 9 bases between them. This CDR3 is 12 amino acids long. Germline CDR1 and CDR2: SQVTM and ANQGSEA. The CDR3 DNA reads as TGCAGCGTTCAAGGGGCGTCCTACGAGCAGTACTTC. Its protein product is CSVQGASYEQYF.

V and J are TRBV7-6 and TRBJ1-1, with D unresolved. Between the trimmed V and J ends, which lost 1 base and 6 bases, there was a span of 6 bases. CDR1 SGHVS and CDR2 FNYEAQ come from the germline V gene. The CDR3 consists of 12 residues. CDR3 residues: CASSLGLSEAFF. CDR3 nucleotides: TGTGCCAGCAGCTTAGGACTCTCTGAAGCTTTCTTT. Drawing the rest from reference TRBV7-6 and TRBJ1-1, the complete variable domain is GAGVSQSPRYKVTKRGQDVALRCDPISGHVSLYWYRQALGQGPEFLTYFNYEAQQDKSGLPNDRFSAERPEGSISTLTIQRTEQRDSAMYRCASSLGLSEAFFGQGTRLTVV.

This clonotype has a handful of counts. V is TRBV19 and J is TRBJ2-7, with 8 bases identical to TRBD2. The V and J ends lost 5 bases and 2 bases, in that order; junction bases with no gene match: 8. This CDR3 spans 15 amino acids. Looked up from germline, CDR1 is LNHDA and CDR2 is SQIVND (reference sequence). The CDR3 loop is CASSQKRGRPYEQYF. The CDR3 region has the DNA TGTGCCAGTAGTCAAAAGCGGGGGAGACCCTACGAGCAGTACTTC.